The 26 T cell receptor beta chains below all came from one sample that was sequenced in a study of T cell changes during pregnancy in multiple sclerosis. Sequencing used immunoSEQ multiplex PCR; TCRdb keeps in-frame clones, though not all of them. The table has more than 95,000 clones, approximately 90% seen once; the top ten hold 0.75% to 0.95%. Sequenced material: peripheral blood, taken after pregnancy. The receptor source for this set is a female donor with multiple sclerosis, enrolled in a pregnancy study.

The chain is built from TRBV2 and TRBJ2-4; 10 bases map to TRBD1. The trim removed 5 bases at V and 0 bases at J, leaving 10 bases unmatched. The CDR3 is 18 amino acids. CDR1 is SNHLY and CDR2 is FYNNEI in the germline V gene. The CDR3 loop is CASSSPGQGPLAKNIQYF. As DNA, the CDR3 is TGTGCCAGCAGTTCTCCGGGACAGGGGCCTCTAGCCAAAAACATTCAGTACTTC.

The chain has TRBV27 and TRBJ1-1; D perhaps matches TRBD1 (6 bases). Trimming removed 4 bases at V and 4 bases at J, with 13 bases between. This CDR3 comprises 14 residues. Looked up from germline, CDR1 is MNHEY and CDR2 is SMNVEV (reference sequence). CDR3 sequence: CASSSQGWGTEAFF. Written as DNA, the CDR3 is TGTGCCAGCAGTTCTCAGGGGTGGGGCACTGAAGCTTTCTTT.

The chain employs TRBV7-2 and TRBJ2-1; no firm D call. V shed 5 bases and J shed 9 bases, with 17 bases lying between them. CDR3 size: 14 residues. CDR1 is SGHTA, CDR2 FQGNSA, per germline. As DNA, the CDR3 is TGTGCCAGCAGCCCTCCGGCCTCACGGAGTGAGCAGTTCTTC. Encoded protein: CASSPPASRSEQFF.

The CDR3 spells CASSLDRGSGNTIYF. The CDR3 nucleotides are TGTGCCAGCAGCTTAGACAGGGGGTCCGGAAACACCATATATTTT. This chain uses TRBV7-9 with TRBJ1-3, with TRBD1 matching over 8 bases. Germline CDR1 SEHNR, CDR2 FQNEAQ (reference sequence). This CDR3 has 15 amino acids. J lost 4 bases, V lost 1 base, and 3 bases had no gene match.

The rearrangement uses TRBV25-1 and TRBJ1-1; the D is unclear. Germline values: CDR1 MGHDK, CDR2 SYGVNS. The CDR3 is 12 residues long. The V gene lost 2 bases and the J gene lost 6 bases, with 7 bases spanning the gap. CDR3: CASSETAAEAFF. CDR3 bases: TGTGCCAGCAGTGAAACGGCGGCTGAAGCTTTCTTT.

This clone was seen just once. V usage is TRBV6-5 and J usage is TRBJ1-1; D is ambiguous. Germline V lookup: CDR1 MNHEY, CDR2 SVGAGI. V lost 8 bases, J lost 0 bases, and 10 bases lay in between. The CDR3 is made up of 13 amino acids. The CDR3 is CASGLALNTEAFF. Here the CDR3 DNA reads TGTGCCAGCGGCCTGGCTCTGAACACTGAAGCTTTCTTT.

This clone was seen only a few times. The chain carries TRBV29-1 and TRBJ2-3; TRBD2 matches 13 bases. This CDR3 has 14 amino acids. From germline, CDR1 is SQVTM and CDR2 ANQGSEA. After removal of 5 bases from V and 7 bases from J, the junction contained 6 bases not matched to a gene. The CDR3 nucleotides are TGCAGCGTTACTAGCGGGGGGGACCAAAATACGCAGTATTTT. Its translation: CSVTSGGDQNTQYF.

Here the CDR3 DNA reads TGTGCCAGCACTAGGGACAGGGGGACTAATGAAAAACTGTTTTTT. Its protein product is CASTRDRGTNEKLFF. This chain connects TRBV6-6 to TRBJ1-4, with 11 bases lining up with TRBD1. The germline gives CDR1 MNHNY, CDR2 SVGAGI (reference sequence). This CDR3 contains 15 residues. J was trimmed by 2 bases and V by 7 bases; bases with no gene match: 3.

This chain uses TRBV27 with TRBJ1-2, with a weak D call TRBD1 (5 bases). The CDR3 totals 16 residues. V gave up 0 bases and J gave up 1 base, with 12 bases separating them. The V gene's germline CDR1 is MNHEY and CDR2 SMNVEV (reference sequence). CDR3 region: CASSLSGSGLNYGYTF. CDR3 in DNA: TGTGCCAGCAGTTTATCAGGGTCAGGGCTTAACTATGGCTACACCTTC.

This rearrangement joins TRBV29-1 to TRBJ2-7, with TRBD1 matching 10 bases. V lost 7 bases to trimming and J lost 4 bases; unmatched junction nucleotides: 7. Germline assignment: CDR1 SQVTM and CDR2 ANQGSEA. There are 13 residues in the CDR3. CDR3 nucleotides: TGCAGCGCGAAAGGACAGGGGGGTTACGAGCAGTACTTC. Translating it yields CSAKGQGGYEQYF.

CDR3 DNA: TGCAGCGCCTCAGGGGCGTGGAATGAGCAGTTCTTC. Its translation: CSASGAWNEQFF. The rearrangement uses TRBV29-1 and TRBJ2-1, with D tentatively TRBD1 (6 bases). Germline CDR1 is SQVTM and CDR2 is ANQGSEA. This CDR3 region has 12 residues. V shed 7 bases and J shed 7 bases, with 14 bases lying between them.

The genes are TRBV6-5 and TRBJ2-3; 9 positions agree with TRBD2. Trimming removed 5 bases from V and 0 bases from J; junction bases left unmatched: 0. The V gene's germline CDR1 is MNHEY and CDR2 SVGAGI. There are 14 residues in the CDR3. Here the CDR3 DNA reads TGTGCCAGCAGTACTAGCGGGAGCACAGATACGCAGTATTTT. It codes for CASSTSGSTDTQYF.

The V call is TRBV15, the J call TRBJ1-5, with TRBD1 matching over 9 bases. The ends lost 0 bases at V and 6 bases at J; junction bases unmatched: 6. Per the germline V gene, CDR1 is LNHNV and CDR2 is YYDKDF (reference sequence). CDR3 size: 16 residues. The CDR3 nucleotides are TGTGCCACCAGCAGAGAGGAACAGGGGGCTTTTCAGCCCCAGCATTTT. Amino acid sequence: CATSREEQGAFQPQHF.

The chain carries TRBV27 and TRBJ1-1; D remains ambiguous. CDR1 is MNHEY, CDR2 SMNVEV, per germline (reference sequence). V lost 3 bases and J lost 3, with 17 bases in between. CDR3 length: 16 amino acids. CDR3 coding DNA: TGTGCCAGCAGTTTTTCCTCGTCCTTTCGGGACACTGAAGCTTTCTTT. As protein: CASSFSSSFRDTEAFF.

There are a few counts of this clone. This sequence joins TRBV5-1 and TRBJ1-6; 7 nucleotides agree with TRBD1. The CDR3 totals 14 residues. V trimming: 4 bases; J trimming: 5 bases; junction bases outside the gene matches: 3. CDR1 is SGHRS and CDR2 is YFSETQ in the germline V gene. CDR3 bases: TGCGCCAGCAGCGCCGGGACAGATAATTCACCCCTCCACTTT. Residues: CASSAGTDNSPLHF.

This rearrangement joins TRBV7-9 to TRBJ2-6, with 7 bases lining up with TRBD1. The CDR3 has 17 amino acids. With V trimmed by 2 bases and J by 2 bases, 6 bases remained unmatched. From germline, CDR1 is SEHNR and CDR2 FQNEAQ (reference sequence). CDR3 protein: CASSLTQGITGANVLTF. The CDR3 DNA follows: TGTGCCAGCAGCTTAACACAGGGGATCACTGGGGCCAACGTCCTGACTTTC.

This chain links TRBV21-1 with TRBJ2-2; the table's TRBD2 call for D was not verified on the DNA. TRBV21-1 is tagged as a pseudogene. This CDR3 comprises 20 residues. Here the CDR3 DNA reads TGTGCCAGCAGCGCCTCGGCCCCTAGCGGGGCAGGATCGAACACCGGGGAGCTGTTTTTT. This encodes CASSASAPSGAGSNTGELFF.

This clone was recorded only once. V usage is TRBV7-8 and J usage is TRBJ1-1; D uncertain. The germline gives CDR1 SGHVS, CDR2 FQNEAQ. CDR3 length: 13 amino acids. V dropped 5 bases and J dropped 5 bases, with 12 bases sitting between them. CDR3 nucleotide sequence: TGTGCCAGCAGCCGTACGGCGGGAACTGAAGCTTTCTTT. Its translation is CASSRTAGTEAFF.

This chain uses TRBV4-2 with TRBJ2-1; 12 nucleotides agree with TRBD1. Trimming at V came to 0 bases and at J to 9 bases, leaving 9 bases not matched to a gene. Germline V gene data show CDR1 as LGHNA and CDR2 as YNFKEQ. The CDR3 is 17 amino acids. The CDR3 coding sequence is TGTGCCAGCAGCCAAGAAGGAGGGACAGGGGGCCGGACTGAGCAGTTCTTC. Its translation: CASSQEGGTGGRTEQFF.

The chain couples TRBV4-3 to TRBJ1-1, with a possible D match to TRBD1 (6 bases). The germline V and J ends were trimmed by 1 base and 2 bases, with 11 bases remaining between them. Germline V gene lookup returns CDR1 LGHNA and CDR2 YSLEER. The CDR3 is 15 residues long. This CDR3 is CASSQGPGVNTEAFF. CDR3 DNA sequence: TGCGCCAGCAGCCAAGGGCCAGGGGTCAACACTGAAGCTTTCTTT.

The chain joins TRBV7-9 to TRBJ1-5; 7 positions match TRBD1. The CDR3 is 15 amino acids. V gave up 5 bases and J gave up 7 bases; unmatched junction bases: 11. Germline V gene lookup returns CDR1 SEHNR and CDR2 FQNEAQ (reference sequence). The CDR3 sequence: CASSPEGAGKQPQHF. The CDR3 bases are TGTGCCAGCAGCCCCGAGGGGGCGGGTAAGCAGCCCCAGCATTTT.

The chain uses TRBV5-1 and TRBJ1-2; D is perhaps TRBD1 (5 bases). The CDR3 runs to 14 residues. V was pared by 4 bases and J by 8 bases, with 18 bases between. The germline V gene encodes CDR1 SGHRS and CDR2 YFSETQ. CDR3 in DNA: TGCGCCAGCAGCGAGGGACTCCCCAGGGAAGGCTACACCTTC. Translation: CASSEGLPREGYTF.

The chain joins TRBV5-5 to TRBJ1-1, with D maybe TRBD1 (5 bases). Trimming left V 4 bases short and J 5 bases short, with 15 bases between. The germline CDR1 and CDR2 sequences are SGHKS and YYEKEE (reference sequence). The CDR3 is made up of 14 amino acids. The DNA for the CDR3 is TGTGCCAGCAGCACGGACATAACGAGGACTGAAGCTTTCTTT. Its translation: CASSTDITRTEAFF.

The chain uses TRBV9 and TRBJ2-5; 8 bases fit TRBD2. Germline V CDR1 and CDR2: SGDLS, YYNGEE. The CDR3 length is 16 residues. V lost 0 bases and J lost 5; bases outside the gene matches: 9. CDR3 loop: CASSVGNGGARETQYF. The CDR3 nucleotides read TGTGCCAGCAGCGTAGGGAACGGGGGGGCCAGGGAGACCCAGTACTTC.

The V gene is TRBV7-3, the J gene TRBJ2-3, with 8 nucleotides matching TRBD1. The junction had 7 bases not matched to a gene; V was cut back by 5 bases and J by 6 bases. The CDR3 contains 14 residues. CDR1 and CDR2 from the germline V gene are SGHTA and FQGTGA. This CDR3 reads CASSEDRVRDTQYF. The CDR3, as DNA: TGTGCCAGCAGCGAGGACAGGGTTAGGGATACGCAGTATTTT.

The chain carries TRBV6-5 and TRBJ1-1; D gene uncertain. V lost 7 bases, J lost 5 bases, and 17 bases lay in between. CDR3 length: 14 residues. CDR1 and CDR2 (germline): MNHEY, SVGAGI. CDR3 DNA sequence: TGTGCCAGCATCCCTCGCAGGCAGTCTACTGAAGCTTTCTTT. Protein product: CASIPRRQSTEAFF.